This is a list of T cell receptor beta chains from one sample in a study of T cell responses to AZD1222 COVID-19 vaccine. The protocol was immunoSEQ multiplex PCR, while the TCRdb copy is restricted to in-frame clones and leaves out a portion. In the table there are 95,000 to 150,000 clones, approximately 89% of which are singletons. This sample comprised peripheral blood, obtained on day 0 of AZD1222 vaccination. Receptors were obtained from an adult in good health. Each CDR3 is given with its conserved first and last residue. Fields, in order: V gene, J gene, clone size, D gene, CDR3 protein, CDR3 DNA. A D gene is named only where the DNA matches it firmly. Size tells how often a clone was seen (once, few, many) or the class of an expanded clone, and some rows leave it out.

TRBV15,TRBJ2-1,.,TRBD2,CATSRDLLAGGTTTFF,TGTGCCACCAGCAGAGATCTGCTAGCGGGGGGGACGACAACGTTCTTC
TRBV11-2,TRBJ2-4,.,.,CASSPAFHRDQNIQYF,TGTGCCAGCAGCCCTGCCTTCCACAGAGACCAAAACATTCAGTACTTC
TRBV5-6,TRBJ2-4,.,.,CASSPPGSDKNIQYF,TGTGCCAGCAGCCCCCCAGGGTCAGACAAAAACATTCAGTACTTC
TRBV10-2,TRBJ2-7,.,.,CASSDTPSYEQYF,TGCGCCAGCAGTGATACACCGTCCTACGAGCAGTACTTC
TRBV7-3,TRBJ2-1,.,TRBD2,CASSISAGGPSYNEQFF,TGTGCCAGCAGCATCTCAGCGGGAGGCCCCTCCTACAATGAGCAGTTCTTC
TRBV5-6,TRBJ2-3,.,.,CASSFVGSTDTQYF,TGTGCCAGCAGCTTCGTCGGCAGCACAGATACGCAGTATTTT
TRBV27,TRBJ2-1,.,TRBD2,CASSSPGTSELEQFF,TGTGCCAGCAGTTCACCCGGGACTAGCGAGTTGGAGCAGTTCTTC
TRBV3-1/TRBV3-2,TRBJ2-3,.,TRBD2,CASSARGGRDTQYF,TGTGCCAGCAGCGCCCGGGGGGGTAGAGATACGCAGTATTTT
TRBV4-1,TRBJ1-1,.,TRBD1,CASSSGTGDGAFF,TGCGCCAGCAGCTCCGGGACAGGGGATGGAGCTTTCTTT
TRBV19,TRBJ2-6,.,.,CASSIAASGGANVLTF,TGTGCCAGTAGTATTGCCGCGTCGGGTGGGGCCAACGTCCTGACTTTC
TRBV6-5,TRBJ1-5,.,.,CASSSSGQPQHF,TGTGCCAGCAGCTCCTCCGGTCAGCCCCAGCATTTT
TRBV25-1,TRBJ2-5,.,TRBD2,CASSPIAGGRETQYF,TGTGCCAGCAGTCCCATAGCGGGGGGGCGCGAGACCCAGTACTTC
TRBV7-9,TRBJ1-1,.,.,CASSLVVDTEAFF,TGTGCCAGCAGCTTAGTGGTGGACACTGAAGCTTTCTTT
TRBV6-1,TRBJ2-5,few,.,CASSDGQGRGETQYF,TGTGCCAGCAGTGATGGGCAGGGGCGAGGAGAGACCCAGTACTTC
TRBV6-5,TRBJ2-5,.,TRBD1,CASSTGGRETQYF,TGTGCCAGCAGTACAGGGGGCCGGGAGACCCAGTACTTC
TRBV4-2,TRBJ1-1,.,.,CASSQDLEGVAFF,TGTGCCAGCAGCCAAGATCTCGAGGGGGTGGCTTTCTTT
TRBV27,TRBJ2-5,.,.,CASSFRGGETQYF,TGTGCCAGCAGTTTCCGGGGAGGCGAGACCCAGTACTTC
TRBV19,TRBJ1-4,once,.,CASTLALGVHEKLFF,TGTGCCAGTACCCTAGCGTTGGGTGTGCATGAAAAACTGTTTTTT
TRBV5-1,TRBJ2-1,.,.,CASSLSLVSDGEQFF,TGCGCCAGCAGCTTGTCGTTAGTCAGCGACGGTGAGCAGTTCTTC
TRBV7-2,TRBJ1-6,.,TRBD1,CASTRQGDDSPLHF,TGTGCCAGCACCCGACAGGGGGACGATTCACCCCTCCACTTT
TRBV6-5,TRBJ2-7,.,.,CASSLSLSYEQYF,TGTGCCAGCAGTTTAAGCCTATCCTACGAGCAGTACTTC
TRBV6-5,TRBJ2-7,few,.,CASSYKSHSYEQYF,TGTGCCAGCAGTTATAAGTCGCACTCCTACGAGCAGTACTTC
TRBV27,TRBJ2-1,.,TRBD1,CASTRTGGDEQFF,TGTGCCAGCACCCGGACAGGGGGCGATGAGCAGTTCTTC
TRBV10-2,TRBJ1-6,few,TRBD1,CASSESGTGLSLHF,TGCGCCAGCAGTGAATCCGGGACAGGGCTATCCCTCCACTTT
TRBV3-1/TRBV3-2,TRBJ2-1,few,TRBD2,CASSQDMASGHNEQFF,TGTGCCAGCAGCCAAGATATGGCTAGCGGCCACAATGAGCAGTTCTTC
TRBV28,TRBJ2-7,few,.,CASSFTQVTYEQYF,TGTGCCAGCAGCTTTACCCAGGTCACCTACGAGCAGTACTTC
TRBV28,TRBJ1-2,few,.,CASSLEGRPYGYTF,TGTGCCAGCAGTTTAGAGGGTCGGCCCTATGGCTACACCTTC
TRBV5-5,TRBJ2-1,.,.,CASSLTDGAYNEQFF,TGTGCCAGCAGCTTAACCGACGGCGCCTACAATGAGCAGTTCTTC
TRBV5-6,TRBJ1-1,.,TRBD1,CASSLGTGNTEAFF,TGTGCCAGCAGCCTGGGGACAGGGAACACTGAAGCTTTCTTT
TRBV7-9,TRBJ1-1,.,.,CASSQPPEAFF,TGTGCCAGCAGCCAGCCCCCTGAAGCTTTCTTT
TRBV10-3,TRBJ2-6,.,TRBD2,CAISRTSGTTGANVLTF,TGTGCCATCAGCCGGACTAGCGGGACCACTGGGGCCAACGTCCTGACTTTC
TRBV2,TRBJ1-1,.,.,CASRGEVNTEAFF,TGTGCCAGCAGGGGGGAGGTGAACACTGAAGCTTTCTTT
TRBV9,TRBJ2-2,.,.,CASSVVAGGTGELFF,TGTGCCAGCAGCGTAGTGGCTGGTGGCACCGGGGAGCTGTTTTTT
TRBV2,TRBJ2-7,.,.,CASSLYEQYF,TGTGCCAGCAGCTTATACGAGCAGTACTTC
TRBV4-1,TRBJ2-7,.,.,CASSQGQQGRGEQYF,TGCGCCAGCAGCCAGGGACAACAGGGGAGGGGCGAGCAGTACTTC
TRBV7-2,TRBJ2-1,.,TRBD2,CASSAASGSQNEQFF,TGTGCCAGCAGCGCTGCTAGCGGGAGTCAGAATGAGCAGTTCTTC
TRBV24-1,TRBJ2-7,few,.,CATSDPTDVRYEQYF,TGTGCCACCAGTGATCCGACCGACGTCCGCTACGAGCAGTACTTC
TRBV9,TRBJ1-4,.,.,CASSPEGSSEKLFF,TGTGCCAGCAGCCCTGAGGGGTCGAGTGAAAAACTGTTTTTT
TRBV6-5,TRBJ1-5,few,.,CASSYRDSSNQPQHF,TGTGCCAGCAGTTACCGGGACTCTAGCAATCAGCCCCAGCATTTT
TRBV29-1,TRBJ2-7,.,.,CSVGVGDTLYEQYF,TGCAGCGTCGGAGTGGGGGATACACTTTACGAGCAGTACTTC
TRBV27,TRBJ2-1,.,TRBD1,CASREAGTAYNEQFF,TGTGCCAGCAGGGAAGCCGGGACAGCTTACAATGAGCAGTTCTTC
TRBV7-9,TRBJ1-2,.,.,CASSSGTNIYTF,TGTGCCAGCAGCTCCGGGACGAATATCTACACCTTC
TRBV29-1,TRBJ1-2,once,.,CSIQPTHDLPCTF,TGCAGCATTCAACCCACCCATGACCTGCCCTGCACCTTC
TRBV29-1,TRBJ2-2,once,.,CSALGQNTGELFF,TGCAGTGCCCTGGGGCAGAACACCGGGGAGCTGTTTTTT
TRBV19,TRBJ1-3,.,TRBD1,CASSIGTGAGNTIYF,TGTGCCAGTAGTATAGGAACAGGGGCTGGAAACACCATATATTTT
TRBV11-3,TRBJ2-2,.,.,CASSFDRELFF,TGTGCCAGCAGCTTTGACCGGGAGCTGTTTTTT
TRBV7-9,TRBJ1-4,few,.,CASSRQMGSEKLFF,TGTGCCAGCAGCAGACAGATGGGGTCTGAAAAACTGTTTTTT
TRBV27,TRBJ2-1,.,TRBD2,CASSLSPGSGKVNEQFF,TGTGCCAGCAGTTTATCCCCGGGTAGCGGGAAGGTAAATGAGCAGTTCTTC